What follows are 8 T cell receptor beta chains derived from one specimen sequenced in a study of T cells in Graves' hyperthyroidism and ophthalmopathy. TCR beta CDR3 sequences were amplified from RNA transcripts. Researchers ran a first-round RT-PCR on the TCR CDR3 using the HTBI primer set. MiXCR was run by TCRdb on the multiplex PCR reads, yielding one entry per CDR3 protein. The sample contains about 300,000 distinct CDR3 sequences, around 19% of which appear only once. Sequencing was done on a sample of blood. These receptors came from a man in his fifties or sixties with Graves' ophthalmopathy.

The V and J genes are TRBV7-9 and TRBJ1-5; no clear D. The CDR3 sequence is 13 residues long. V was cut by 8 bases and J by 2 bases, with 10 bases left in between. Per the germline V gene, CDR1 is SEHNR and CDR2 is FQNEAQ (reference sequence). In nucleotides, the CDR3 is TGTGCCAGCCAACCCGAAGGCAATCAGCCCCAGCATTTT. Residues: CASQPEGNQPQHF.

At least ten counts were recorded for this clonotype. The chain employs TRBV7-2 and TRBJ1-1, with D possibly being TRBD1 (5 bases). CDR3 length: 19 amino acids. Trimming cost V 1 base and J 0 bases, with 21 bases left between them. Germline V gene sequence: CDR1 SGHTA, CDR2 FQGNSA. The CDR3 protein is CASSLVLRGSSRMNTEAFF. CDR3 bases: TGTGCCAGCAGCTTAGTCCTTAGGGGCTCTTCAAGAATGAACACTGAAGCTTTCTTT.

At least ten counts were recorded for this clonotype. The V call is TRBV20-1, the J call TRBJ2-1; possible D gene TRBD2, 5 bases. V dropped 1 base and J dropped 2 bases, with 12 bases sitting between them. Per the germline V gene, CDR1 is DFQATT and CDR2 is SNEGSKA (reference sequence). The CDR3 contains 15 residues. In DNA form, the CDR3 reads TGCAGTGCTAGAGGCCCGGGGAGTGCCTACAATGAGCAGTTCTTC. This translates into CSARGPGSAYNEQFF.

This clonotype was found many times. The chain links TRBV6-5 to TRBJ2-7; D is perhaps TRBD2 (5 bases). Germline lookup yields CDR1 MNHEY and CDR2 SVGAGI. The V and J ends lost 0 bases and 9 bases respectively, with 18 bases between them. The CDR3 runs 15 residues. CDR3 amino acids: CASSYSGSYGSAQYF. Written as DNA, the CDR3 is TGTGCCAGCAGTTACTCGGGCTCCTATGGGAGTGCGCAGTACTTC.

This clonotype was recorded a few times. The junction departs from the called germline gene at one end, perhaps through a read error. This rearrangement joins TRBV7-9 to TRBJ2-2; TRBD2 matches 12 bases. Germline loops: CDR1 SEHNR, CDR2 FQNEAQ (reference sequence). This CDR3 spans 17 amino acids. As DNA, the CDR3 is TGTGCCGGCAGCTTCCAACTAGCGGGAGGCCCCCCCGGGGAGCTGTTTTTT. The encoded protein is CAGSFQLAGGPPGELFF. Together with reference TRBV7-9 and TRBJ2-2, the CDR3 gives the full variable domain: DTGVSQNPRHKITKRGQNVTFRCDPISEHNRLYWYRQTLGQGPEFLTYFQNEAQLEKSRLLSDRFSAERPKGSFSTLEIQRTEQGDSAMYLCAGSFQLAGGPPGELFFGEGSRLTVL.

This chain joins TRBV4-1 and TRBJ2-2; D is perhaps TRBD2 (5 bases). There are 16 residues in the CDR3. Germline V lookup: CDR1 MGHRA, CDR2 YSYEKL. V lost 1 base, J lost 3 bases, and 12 bases lay in between. The CDR3 coding sequence is TGCGCCAGCAGCCAAGTATCGAGAGGGTACACCGGGGAGCTGTTTTTT. Protein sequence: CASSQVSRGYTGELFF.

There are a few counts of this clonotype. CDR3 protein: CASSPDSPRGAFF. The DNA of the CDR3 is TGCGCCAGCAGTCCGGACTCACCCCGAGGAGCTTTCTTT. J is TRBJ1-1 and V is TRBV5-1; no definite D call. Trimming cost V 5 bases and J 10 bases, with 18 bases left between them. The CDR3 sequence is 13 residues long. CDR1 is SGHRS, CDR2 YFSETQ, per germline.

This clonotype was counted at least ten times. The rearrangement links TRBV11-2 to TRBJ2-1, with D perhaps assigned TRBD1 or TRBD2 (6 bases each). Trimming removed 0 bases from V and 1 base from J, with 13 bases in between. Germline assignment: CDR1 SGHAT and CDR2 FQNNGV. The CDR3 runs to 17 residues. The CDR3 loop is CASSLDRGGPSYNEQFF. The CDR3 DNA reads as TGTGCCAGCAGCTTAGATCGAGGGGGGCCGTCCTACAATGAGCAGTTCTTC.